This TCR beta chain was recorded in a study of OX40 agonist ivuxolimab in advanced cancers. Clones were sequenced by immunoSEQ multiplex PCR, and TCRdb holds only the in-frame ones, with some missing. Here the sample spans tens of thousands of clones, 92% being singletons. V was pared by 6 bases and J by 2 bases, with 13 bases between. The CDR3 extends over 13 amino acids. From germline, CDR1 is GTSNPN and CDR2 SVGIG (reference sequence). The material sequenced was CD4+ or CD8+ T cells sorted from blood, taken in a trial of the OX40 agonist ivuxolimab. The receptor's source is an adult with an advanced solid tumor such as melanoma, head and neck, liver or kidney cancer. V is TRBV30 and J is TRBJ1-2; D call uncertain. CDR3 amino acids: CACSPRVNYGYTF. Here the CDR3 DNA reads TGTGCCTGTTCTCCGAGGGTGAACTATGGCTACACCTTC.